The 32 T cell receptor beta chains below were found in one sample sequenced in a study of CD4+ T cells in melanoma. The assay was immunoSEQ multiplex PCR, and TCRdb's table has in-frame clones only and misses some. This sample has 20,000 to 25,000 clones, with more than 65% found just once. Source material: cells from a culture (not recorded whether cultured in vitro). The receptor set was obtained from a human donor with melanoma.

The chain links TRBV27 to TRBJ1-3; TRBD1 agrees at 10 bases. CDR3 length: 16 amino acids. The junction had 9 bases not matched to a gene; V was cut back by 6 bases and J by 4 bases. The germline gives CDR1 MNHEY, CDR2 SMNVEV (reference sequence). CDR3 sequence reads: CASSLSGTGAGNTIYF. The CDR3 DNA follows: TGTGCCAGCAGCCTTTCCGGGACAGGGGCCGGAAACACCATATATTTT.

The rearrangement joins TRBV6-1 to TRBJ1-2; D ambiguous. Trimming stripped 3 bases from V and 5 bases from J, with 7 bases between. Germline-derived CDR1 and CDR2 are MNHNS and SASEGT. The CDR3 contains 12 residues. Here the CDR3 DNA reads TGTGCCAGCAGTGATTCGGGGTATGGCTACACCTTC. This encodes CASSDSGYGYTF.

This sequence joins TRBV30 and TRBJ1-6; D is ambiguous. Deletions cut 4 bases from V and 7 bases from J, with 14 bases between. The V gene's germline CDR1 is GTSNPN and CDR2 SVGIG (reference sequence). The CDR3 totals 14 residues. CDR3 region: CAWNILRNNSPLHF. The CDR3 DNA follows: TGTGCCTGGAATATTCTCCGGAACAATTCACCCCTCCACTTT.

The chain couples TRBV25-1 to TRBJ1-2, with D perhaps TRBD1 (5 bases). Per the germline V gene, CDR1 is MGHDK and CDR2 is SYGVNS. The CDR3 length is 14 residues. V dropped 2 bases and J dropped 8 bases, with 15 bases sitting between them. The CDR3 DNA sequence: TGTGCCAGCAGTGAACCTGGACACCGACTGGGCTACACCTTC. Protein product: CASSEPGHRLGYTF.

The chain couples TRBV30 to TRBJ2-1; D is ambiguous. The germline gives CDR1 GTSNPN, CDR2 SVGIG (reference sequence). V gave up 1 base and J gave up 7 bases, with 11 bases separating them. The CDR3 has 13 residues. The CDR3 region has the DNA TGTGCCTGGAGTGGCGAGCTGTATAATGAGCAGTTCTTC. Encoded protein: CAWSGELYNEQFF.

This clone has just a few counts. The V gene is TRBV5-1, the J gene TRBJ1-2, with D uncertain. The length of the CDR3 is 14 residues. The germline gives CDR1 SGHRS, CDR2 YFSETQ. V lost 0 bases and J 3 bases, leaving 9 bases between the germline ends. CDR3 DNA sequence: TGCGCCAGCAGCTTGGAACCCAGAGACTATGGCTACACCTTC. Its translation is CASSLEPRDYGYTF.

The V and J genes are TRBV4-1 and TRBJ1-4; D is unresolved. This CDR3 has 14 amino acids. V lost 3 bases and J lost 8, with 13 bases in between. Per the germline V gene, CDR1 is MGHRA and CDR2 is YSYEKL. The CDR3 here is CASSHQTLREKLFF. DNA of the CDR3: TGCGCCAGCAGCCATCAGACCCTCCGGGAAAAACTGTTTTTT.

The rearrangement joins TRBV29-1 to TRBJ1-1; maybe TRBD1 (5 bases). V lost 3 bases and J 11 bases, leaving 16 bases between the germline ends. This CDR3 region has 12 residues. Germline loops: CDR1 SQVTM, CDR2 ANQGSEA. The CDR3 loop is CSVDRVGREAFF. CDR3 DNA sequence: TGCAGCGTTGACAGGGTTGGCCGGGAGGCTTTCTTT. Full variable domain (remainder filled in from reference TRBV29-1 and TRBJ1-1): SAVISQKPSRDICQRGTSLTIQCQVDSQVTMMFWYRQQPGQSLTLIATANQGSEATYESGFVIDKFPISRPNLTFSTLTVSNMSPEDSSIYLCSVDRVGREAFFGQGTRLTVV.

This rearrangement joins TRBV7-9 to TRBJ2-3; TRBD2 might be the D (5 bases). V lost 6 bases and J lost 0, with 13 bases in between. This CDR3 contains 15 residues. CDR1 is SEHNR and CDR2 is FQNEAQ in the germline V gene (reference sequence). The chain's CDR3 is CASSPLVWSTDTQYF. The CDR3 region has the DNA TGTGCCAGCAGTCCACTAGTTTGGAGCACAGATACGCAGTATTTT.

The V call is TRBV5-4, the J call TRBJ2-1; TRBD2 agrees at 9 bases. The CDR3 runs to 14 residues. Germline lookup yields CDR1 SGHNT and CDR2 YYREEE (reference sequence). The junction had 7 bases not matched to a gene; V was cut back by 6 bases and J by 6 bases. Written as DNA, the CDR3 is TGTGCCAGCACCCAGCGGGGGGCCTTCAATGAGCAGTTCTTC. Translated: CASTQRGAFNEQFF.

This chain joins TRBV6-6 and TRBJ1-1; 8 bases match TRBD1. CDR1 is MNHNY, CDR2 SVGAGI, per germline (reference sequence). The trim removed 6 bases at V and 0 bases at J, leaving 9 bases unmatched. The CDR3 consists of 16 residues. The CDR3 nucleotides read TGTGCCAGCAGCCATCAGAGGACAGGGTTGAACACTGAAGCTTTCTTT. Translation gives CASSHQRTGLNTEAFF.

The chain couples TRBV29-1 to TRBJ1-1; no firm D call. There are 13 residues in the CDR3. Germline CDR1 is SQVTM and CDR2 is ANQGSEA. The V end lost 4 bases, the J end lost 0 bases, and 9 bases lay between the germline ends. The CDR3 spells CSVAGRMNTEAFF. The CDR3 coding sequence is TGCAGCGTTGCCGGTAGGATGAACACTGAAGCTTTCTTT. The full variable domain, in which reference TRBV29-1 and TRBJ1-1 provide the parts outside the CDR3, is SAVISQKPSRDICQRGTSLTIQCQVDSQVTMMFWYRQQPGQSLTLIATANQGSEATYESGFVIDKFPISRPNLTFSTLTVSNMSPEDSSIYLCSVAGRMNTEAFFGQGTRLTVV.

This clone appeared a few times. The V gene is TRBV30, the J gene TRBJ2-5; TRBD2 matches at 9 bases. The CDR3 runs to 14 residues. Germline assignment: CDR1 GTSNPN and CDR2 SVGIG (reference sequence). V was clipped by 5 bases and J by 4 bases; unmatched bases: 8. Written as DNA, the CDR3 is TGTGCCTGGGGACGGCTAGCGGGGATAGAGACCCAGTACTTC. Translating it yields CAWGRLAGIETQYF. Drawing the rest from reference TRBV30 and TRBJ2-5, the complete variable domain is SQTIHQWPATLVQPVGSPLSLECTVEGTSNPNLYWYRQAAGRGLQLLFYSVGIGQISSEVPQNLSASRPQDRQFILSSKKLLLSDSGFYLCAWGRLAGIETQYFGPGTRLLVL.

The V gene is TRBV5-4, the J gene TRBJ2-3, with a weak D call TRBD1 (6 bases). Trimming shortened V by 4 bases and J by 6 bases, and 12 bases separated the two germline ends. The CDR3 is 13 residues long. Germline V lookup: CDR1 SGHNT, CDR2 YYREEE (reference sequence). The CDR3 DNA sequence: TGTGCCAGCAGCCCAGACAGGTTGGATACGCAGTATTTT. Protein: CASSPDRLDTQYF.

The V gene is TRBV6-5, the J gene TRBJ2-1; the match to TRBD1 covers 7 bases. Germline values: CDR1 MNHEY, CDR2 SVGAGI. The CDR3 has 12 residues. V was pared by 5 bases and J by 8 bases, with 3 bases of the junction left unmatched. CDR3 sequence: CASSHRGDEQFF. The CDR3 DNA is TGTGCCAGCAGTCACAGGGGAGATGAGCAGTTCTTC.

The chain employs TRBV7-9 and TRBJ1-4; TRBD1 might be the D (5 bases). CDR1 is SEHNR, CDR2 FQNEAQ, per germline (reference sequence). V dropped 4 bases and J dropped 7 bases, with 16 bases sitting between them. The CDR3 has 15 residues. CDR3 amino acids: CASSSRASSAEKLFF. The CDR3 DNA is TGTGCCAGCAGCTCCAGGGCGAGTAGTGCTGAAAAACTGTTTTTT.

The chain uses TRBV9 and TRBJ2-7; unclear D gene. V lost 0 bases to trimming and J lost 0 bases, with 7 bases between them. From germline, CDR1 is SGDLS and CDR2 YYNGEE. The length of the CDR3 is 14 residues. The chain's CDR3 is CASSVEPGSYEQYF. The CDR3 DNA reads TGTGCCAGCAGCGTAGAGCCGGGCTCCTACGAGCAGTACTTC.

This clone was counted a single time. The chain combines TRBV7-2 with TRBJ2-1; 7 bases fit TRBD1. The ends lost 3 bases at V and 0 bases at J; junction bases unmatched: 5. Germline values: CDR1 SGHTA, CDR2 FQGNSA. This CDR3 region has 16 residues. In nucleotides, the CDR3 is TGTGCCAGCAGCTTCCAAAACAGGGGCTCCTACAATGAGCAGTTCTTC. Translated, it gives CASSFQNRGSYNEQFF.

This clone was counted once. This sequence joins TRBV29-1 and TRBJ2-3, with D possibly being TRBD2 (5 bases). Trimming pared 5 bases from V and 0 bases from J, leaving 12 bases between. The CDR3 is 14 residues long. Germline assignment: CDR1 SQVTM and CDR2 ANQGSEA. The CDR3 bases are TGCAGCGTTTCCCGGGAATCTAGCACAGATACGCAGTATTTT. This codes for CSVSRESSTDTQYF.

The rearrangement links TRBV27 to TRBJ1-2; 7 bases line up with TRBD1. The CDR3 is made up of 13 amino acids. CDR1 is MNHEY and CDR2 is SMNVEV in the germline V gene (reference sequence). The V gene end was trimmed by 3 bases and the J gene end by 8 bases; junction bases not matched to a gene: 6. This CDR3 reads CASSFRQGRGYTF. DNA of the CDR3: TGTGCCAGCAGTTTCCGACAGGGCCGAGGCTACACCTTC.

This chain uses TRBV27 with TRBJ2-2; D is unresolved. Germline CDR1 and CDR2: MNHEY and SMNVEV (reference sequence). CDR3 size: 13 residues. Trimming took 3 bases from V and 4 from J, leaving 6 bases between them. The CDR3 nucleotides are TGTGCCAGCAGTTTTTCGATCACCGGGGAGCTGTTTTTT. It encodes CASSFSITGELFF.

For the CDR3, the DNA is TGTGCCAGCACGGGGTCAGCGGGGGGATACGACGAGCAGTACTTC. Translating it yields CASTGSAGGYDEQYF. The chain is built from TRBV2 and TRBJ2-7, with 9 bases that match TRBD2. CDR1 is SNHLY, CDR2 FYNNEI, per germline. With V trimmed by 7 bases and J by 5 bases, 12 bases remained unmatched. The length of the CDR3 is 15 residues.

A few counts support this clone. V usage is TRBV12-5 and J usage is TRBJ1-2, with 7 positions matching TRBD1. CDR1 is LGHNT, CDR2 FRNRAP, per germline. There are 14 residues in the CDR3. V lost 6 bases, J lost 4 bases, and 8 bases stayed unmatched. In nucleotides, the CDR3 is TGTGCTAGTGGGACCGACAGGGAGATCTATGGCTACACCTTC. It codes for CASGTDREIYGYTF.

The chain employs TRBV5-1 and TRBJ2-2; 9 bases line up with TRBD1. This CDR3 has 17 amino acids. J gave up 6 bases and V 6 bases, and 15 bases lay outside the gene matches. Germline CDR1 reads SGHRS; CDR2 reads YFSETQ. CDR3 bases: TGCGCCAGCAACGACGGGGGACAGGGTAGTACGGCCGGGGAGCTGTTTTTT. Translated, it gives CASNDGGQGSTAGELFF.

V is TRBV2 and J is TRBJ1-2; no clear D gene. Germline values: CDR1 SNHLY, CDR2 FYNNEI. The length of the CDR3 is 13 residues. Trimming took off 7 bases at V and 5 bases at J, with 14 bases between the two ends. This CDR3 is CASIRGAPYGYTF. CDR3 sequence (DNA): TGTGCCAGCATACGGGGAGCCCCATATGGCTACACCTTC.

The chain uses TRBV5-5 and TRBJ1-3; 7 bases agree with TRBD1. The CDR3 length is 16 residues. The junction had 6 bases not matched to a gene; V was cut back by 3 bases and J by 0 bases. Germline CDR1 reads SGHKS; CDR2 reads YYEKEE (reference sequence). The CDR3 spells CASSWADRVSGNTIYF. The CDR3 DNA sequence: TGTGCCAGCAGCTGGGCCGACAGGGTCTCTGGAAACACCATATATTTT.

The chain recombines TRBV2 with TRBJ1-4; tentatively, D is TRBD1 (6 bases). Per germline, CDR1 SNHLY and CDR2 FYNNEI. This CDR3 is 16 amino acids long. Deletions cut 4 bases from V and 5 bases from J, with 17 bases between. CDR3: CASSGSLGALNEKLFF. In DNA form, the CDR3 reads TGTGCCAGCAGTGGGTCGCTGGGGGCTTTAAATGAAAAACTGTTTTTT.

V and J are TRBV6-5 and TRBJ1-6, with D possibly matching TRBD1 (5 bases). Germline V gene sequence: CDR1 MNHEY, CDR2 SVGAGI. V gave up 3 bases and J gave up 10 bases, with 10 bases separating them. The CDR3 extends over 13 amino acids. CDR3 residues: CASSYRGGSPLHF. CDR3 coding DNA: TGTGCCAGCAGTTATAGGGGTGGGTCACCCCTCCACTTT.

The chain has TRBV14 and TRBJ2-1; 10 nucleotides agree with TRBD2. V dropped 1 base and J dropped 7; count of bases not matched to a gene: 4. The CDR3 runs to 15 residues. Germline CDR1 and CDR2: SGHDN and FVKESK. The CDR3 spells CASSQVSGGRNEQFF. The CDR3 nucleotides are TGTGCCAGCAGCCAAGTTAGCGGGGGGCGAAATGAGCAGTTCTTC.

This clone was counted a single time. This sequence joins TRBV6-5 and TRBJ2-1; 7 nucleotides align to TRBD1. Per the germline V gene, CDR1 is MNHEY and CDR2 is SVGAGI. J gave up 0 bases and V 2 bases, and 1 base lay outside the gene matches. CDR3 size: 15 residues. This chain's CDR3 is CASSYRDSSYNEQFF. The CDR3 DNA reads as TGTGCCAGCAGTTACCGGGACAGCTCCTACAATGAGCAGTTCTTC.

The gene calls are TRBV15 and TRBJ1-1; 7 bases align to TRBD1. With V trimmed by 1 base and J by 7 bases, 9 bases remained unmatched. Per the germline V gene, CDR1 is LNHNV and CDR2 is YYDKDF (reference sequence). This CDR3 has 15 residues. CDR3 amino acids: CATSRGGGQRFEAFF. The CDR3 coding sequence is TGTGCCACCAGCAGAGGTGGGGGACAGCGCTTTGAAGCTTTCTTT.

V gene TRBV6-1 combines with J gene TRBJ1-2, with D possibly matching TRBD1 (5 bases). Germline V gene data show CDR1 as MNHNS and CDR2 as SASEGT. Trimming stripped 3 bases from V and 4 bases from J, with 15 bases between. The CDR3 length is 15 residues. CDR3 region: CASSEPPGGTYGYTF. The CDR3, as DNA: TGTGCCAGCAGTGAGCCCCCGGGGGGGACCTATGGCTACACCTTC.